This T cell receptor (beta chain) is drawn from a study of cytomegalovirus exposure and HLA in healthy donors. J lost 1 base, V lost 8 bases, and 0 bases had no gene match. Per the germline V gene, CDR1 is MDHEN and CDR2 is SYDVKM. This CDR3 has 13 amino acids. The count of this clone is one. Using immunoSEQ multiplex PCR, the repertoire was profiled, and TCRdb retains in-frame clones only, with some absent. The table shows about 240,000 clones, with 87% occurring only once. The clonotype was recovered from a man younger than 30 in good health and CMV-seronegative. Specimen: PBMCs. This rearrangement joins TRBV28 to TRBJ2-3; the match to TRBD1 covers 10 bases. CDR3 nucleotide sequence: TGTGCCAGCGGACAGGGGGGCACAGATACGCAGTATTTT. This gives the protein CASGQGGTDTQYF. The full variable domain, rest sourced from reference TRBV28 and TRBJ2-3, is DVKVTQSSRYLVKRTGEKVFLECVQDMDHENMFWYRQDPGLGLRLIYFSYDVKMKEKGDIPEGYSVSREKKERFSLILESASTNQTSMYLCASGQGGTDTQYFGPGTRLTVL.